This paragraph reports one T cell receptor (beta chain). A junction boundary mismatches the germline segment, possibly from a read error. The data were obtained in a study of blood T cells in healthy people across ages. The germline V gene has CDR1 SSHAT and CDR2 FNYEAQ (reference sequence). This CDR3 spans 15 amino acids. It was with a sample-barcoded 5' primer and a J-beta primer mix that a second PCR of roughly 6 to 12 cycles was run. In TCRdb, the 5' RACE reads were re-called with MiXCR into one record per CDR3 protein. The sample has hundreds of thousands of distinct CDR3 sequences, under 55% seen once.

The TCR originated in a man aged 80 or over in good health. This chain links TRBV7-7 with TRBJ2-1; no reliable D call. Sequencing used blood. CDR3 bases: TGTGCTAGCAGCCCATTTCCCAGCTCCTACAATGAGCAGTTCTTC. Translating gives CASSPFPSSYNEQFF.